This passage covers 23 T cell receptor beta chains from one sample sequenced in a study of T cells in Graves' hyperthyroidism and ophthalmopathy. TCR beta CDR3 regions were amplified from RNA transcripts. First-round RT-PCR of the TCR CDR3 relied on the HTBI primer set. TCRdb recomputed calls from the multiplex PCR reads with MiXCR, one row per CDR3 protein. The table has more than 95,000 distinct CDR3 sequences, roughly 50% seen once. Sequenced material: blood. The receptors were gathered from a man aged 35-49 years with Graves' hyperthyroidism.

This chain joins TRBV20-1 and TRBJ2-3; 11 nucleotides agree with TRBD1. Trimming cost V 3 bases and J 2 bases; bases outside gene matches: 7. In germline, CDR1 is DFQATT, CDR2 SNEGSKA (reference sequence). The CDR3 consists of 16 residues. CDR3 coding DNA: TGCAGTGCTAGGGACAGGGGGCGGGAACTCACAGATACGCAGTATTTT. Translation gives CSARDRGRELTDTQYF.

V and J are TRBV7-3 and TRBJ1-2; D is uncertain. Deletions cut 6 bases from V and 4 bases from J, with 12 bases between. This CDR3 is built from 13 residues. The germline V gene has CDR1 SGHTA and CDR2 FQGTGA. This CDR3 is CASSLDSGYGYTF. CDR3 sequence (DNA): TGTGCCAGCAGTTTGGATAGCGGCTATGGCTACACCTTC.

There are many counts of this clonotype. CDR3 nucleotide sequence: TGTGCCAGCAGCTTGGAGTACAGGGCAAGATATGGCTACACCTTC. Its translation: CASSLEYRARYGYTF. The chain carries TRBV5-6 and TRBJ1-2, with D possibly matching TRBD1 (6 bases). Per the germline V gene, CDR1 is SGHDT and CDR2 is YYEEEE. The CDR3 has 15 amino acids. Trimming left V 0 bases short and J 5 bases short, with 14 bases between.

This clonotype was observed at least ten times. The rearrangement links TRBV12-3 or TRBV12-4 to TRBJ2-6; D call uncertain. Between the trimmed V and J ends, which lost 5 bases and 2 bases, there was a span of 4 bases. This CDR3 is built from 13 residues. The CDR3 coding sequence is TGTGCCAGCAGTCTTCCTGGGGCCAACGTCCTGACTTTC. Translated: CASSLPGANVLTF.

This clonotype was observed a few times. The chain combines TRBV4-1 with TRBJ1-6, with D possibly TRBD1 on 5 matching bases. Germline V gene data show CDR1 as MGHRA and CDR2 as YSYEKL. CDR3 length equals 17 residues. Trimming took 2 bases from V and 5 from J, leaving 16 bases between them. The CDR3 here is CASSQRDVRLNNSPLHF. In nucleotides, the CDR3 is TGCGCCAGCAGCCAACGGGACGTAAGACTTAATAATTCACCCCTCCACTTT.

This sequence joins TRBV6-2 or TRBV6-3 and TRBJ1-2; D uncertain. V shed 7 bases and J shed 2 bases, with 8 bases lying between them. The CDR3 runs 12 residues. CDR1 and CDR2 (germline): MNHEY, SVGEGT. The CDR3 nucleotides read TGTGCCAGCACCACGGGGAACTATGGCTACACCTTC. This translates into CASTTGNYGYTF.

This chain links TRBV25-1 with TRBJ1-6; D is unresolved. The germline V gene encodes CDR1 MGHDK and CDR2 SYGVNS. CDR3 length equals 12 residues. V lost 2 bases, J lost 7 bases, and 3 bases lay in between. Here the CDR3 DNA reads TGTGCCAGCAGTGAACGAAATTCACCCCTCCACTTT. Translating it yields CASSERNSPLHF.

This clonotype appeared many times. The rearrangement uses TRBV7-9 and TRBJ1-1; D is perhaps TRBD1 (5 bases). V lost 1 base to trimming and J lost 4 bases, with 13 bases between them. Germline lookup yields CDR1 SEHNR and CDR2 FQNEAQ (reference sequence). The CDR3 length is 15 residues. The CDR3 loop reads CASSLERWGLTEAFF. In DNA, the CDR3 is TGTGCCAGCAGCTTAGAAAGATGGGGCCTCACTGAAGCTTTCTTT.

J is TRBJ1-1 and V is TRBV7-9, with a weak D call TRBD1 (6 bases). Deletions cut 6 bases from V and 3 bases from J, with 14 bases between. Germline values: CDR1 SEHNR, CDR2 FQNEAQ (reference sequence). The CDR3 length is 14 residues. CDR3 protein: CASRTMAGDTEAFF. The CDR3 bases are TGTGCCAGCAGAACGATGGCAGGGGACACTGAAGCTTTCTTT.

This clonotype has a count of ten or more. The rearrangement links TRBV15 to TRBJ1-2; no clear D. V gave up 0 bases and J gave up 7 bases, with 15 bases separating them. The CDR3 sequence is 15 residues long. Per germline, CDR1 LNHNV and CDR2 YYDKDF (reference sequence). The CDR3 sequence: CATSRDLGPVVGYTF. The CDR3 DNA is TGTGCCACCAGCAGAGATCTAGGGCCAGTCGTTGGCTACACCTTC.

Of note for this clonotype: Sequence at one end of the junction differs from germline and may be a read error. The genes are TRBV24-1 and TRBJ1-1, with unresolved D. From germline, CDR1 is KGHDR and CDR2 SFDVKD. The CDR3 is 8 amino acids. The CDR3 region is CQNTEAFF. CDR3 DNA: TGCCAAAACACTGAAGCTTTCTTT.

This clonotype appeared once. CDR3 in DNA: TGCAGCGTTGGGGAGAACACCGGGGAGCTGTTTTTT. Translated: CSVGENTGELFF. This chain links TRBV29-1 with TRBJ2-2; no clear D gene. Trimming took 4 bases from V and 1 from J, leaving 4 bases between them. Germline loops: CDR1 SQVTM, CDR2 ANQGSEA. This CDR3 contains 12 residues.

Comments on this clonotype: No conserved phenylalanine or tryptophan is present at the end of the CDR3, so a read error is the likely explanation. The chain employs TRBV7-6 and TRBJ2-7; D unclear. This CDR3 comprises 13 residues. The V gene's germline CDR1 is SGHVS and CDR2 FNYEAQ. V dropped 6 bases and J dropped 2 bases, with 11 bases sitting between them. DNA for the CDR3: TGTGCCAGCAGGCCGAGCCCAGCCTACGAGCAGTACTCC. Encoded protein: CASRPSPAYEQYS.

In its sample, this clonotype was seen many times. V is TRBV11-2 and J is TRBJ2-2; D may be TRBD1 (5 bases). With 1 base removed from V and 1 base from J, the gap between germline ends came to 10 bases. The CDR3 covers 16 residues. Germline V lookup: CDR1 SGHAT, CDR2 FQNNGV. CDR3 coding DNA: TGTGCCAGCAGCTTAGGCGGCAGGGTGAACACCGGGGAGCTGTTTTTT. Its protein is CASSLGGRVNTGELFF.

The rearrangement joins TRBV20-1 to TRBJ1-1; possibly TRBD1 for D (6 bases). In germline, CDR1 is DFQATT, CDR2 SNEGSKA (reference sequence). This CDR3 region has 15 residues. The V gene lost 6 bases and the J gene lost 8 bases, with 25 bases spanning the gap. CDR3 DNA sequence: TGCAGTGCCACTCTCCTACAGGGCCGGGGCACGGAAGCTTTCTTT. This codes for CSATLLQGRGTEAFF.

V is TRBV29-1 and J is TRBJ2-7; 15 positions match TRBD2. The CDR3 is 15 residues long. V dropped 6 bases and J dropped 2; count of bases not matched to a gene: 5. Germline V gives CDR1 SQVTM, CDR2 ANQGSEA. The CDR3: CSVGTSGRSTYEQYF. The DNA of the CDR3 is TGCAGCGTCGGGACTAGCGGGAGGAGTACCTACGAGCAGTACTTC.

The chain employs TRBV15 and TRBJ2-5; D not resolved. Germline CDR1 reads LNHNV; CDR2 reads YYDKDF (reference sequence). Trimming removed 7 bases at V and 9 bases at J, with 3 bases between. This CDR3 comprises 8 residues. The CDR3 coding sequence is TGTGCCACCATGGCCCAGTACTTC. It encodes CATMAQYF. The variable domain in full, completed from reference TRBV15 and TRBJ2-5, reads DAMVIQNPRYQVTQFGKPVTLSCSQTLNHNVMYWYQQKSSQAPKLLFHYYDKDFNNEADTPDNFQSRRPNTSFCFLDIRSPGLGDTAMYLCATMAQYFGPGTRLLVL.

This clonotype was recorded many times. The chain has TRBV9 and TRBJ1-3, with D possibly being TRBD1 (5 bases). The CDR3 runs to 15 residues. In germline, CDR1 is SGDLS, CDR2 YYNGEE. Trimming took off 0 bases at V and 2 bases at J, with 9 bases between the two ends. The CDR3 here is CASSVGGQTGNTIYF. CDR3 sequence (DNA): TGTGCCAGCAGCGTAGGAGGACAAACTGGAAACACCATATATTTT.

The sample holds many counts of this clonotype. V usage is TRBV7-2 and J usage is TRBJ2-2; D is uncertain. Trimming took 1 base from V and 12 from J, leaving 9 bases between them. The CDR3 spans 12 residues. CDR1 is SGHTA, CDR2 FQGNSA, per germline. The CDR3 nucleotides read TGTGCCAGCAGCTTAGATCCCAGGAAGCTGTTTTTT. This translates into CASSLDPRKLFF.

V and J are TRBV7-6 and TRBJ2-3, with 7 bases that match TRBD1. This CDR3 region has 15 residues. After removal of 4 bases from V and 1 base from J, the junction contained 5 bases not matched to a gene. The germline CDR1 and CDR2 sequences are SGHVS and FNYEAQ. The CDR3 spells CASSSATGGTDTQYF. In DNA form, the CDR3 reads TGTGCCAGCAGCTCCGCCACAGGGGGCACAGATACGCAGTATTTT.

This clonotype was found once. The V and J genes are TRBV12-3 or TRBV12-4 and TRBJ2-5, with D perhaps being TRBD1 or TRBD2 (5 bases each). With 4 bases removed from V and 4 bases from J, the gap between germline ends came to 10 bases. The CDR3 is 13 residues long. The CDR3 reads CASSSWDRETQYF. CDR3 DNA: TGTGCCAGCAGTTCTTGGGACCGAGAGACCCAGTACTTC.

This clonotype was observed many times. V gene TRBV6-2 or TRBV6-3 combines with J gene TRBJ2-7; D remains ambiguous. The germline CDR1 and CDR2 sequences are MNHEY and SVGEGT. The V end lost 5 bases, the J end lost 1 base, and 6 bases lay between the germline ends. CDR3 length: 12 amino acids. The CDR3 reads CASSQRSYEQYF. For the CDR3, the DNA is TGTGCCAGCAGTCAACGGTCCTACGAGCAGTACTTC.

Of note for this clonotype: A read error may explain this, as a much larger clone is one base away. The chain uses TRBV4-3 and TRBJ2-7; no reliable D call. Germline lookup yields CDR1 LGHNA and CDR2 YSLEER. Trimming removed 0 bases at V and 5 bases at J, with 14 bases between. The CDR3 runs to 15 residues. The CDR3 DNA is TGCGCCAGCAGCCAAGAGTTTGACCTAAGCGACGAGCAGTACTTC. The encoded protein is CASSQEFDLSDEQYF.